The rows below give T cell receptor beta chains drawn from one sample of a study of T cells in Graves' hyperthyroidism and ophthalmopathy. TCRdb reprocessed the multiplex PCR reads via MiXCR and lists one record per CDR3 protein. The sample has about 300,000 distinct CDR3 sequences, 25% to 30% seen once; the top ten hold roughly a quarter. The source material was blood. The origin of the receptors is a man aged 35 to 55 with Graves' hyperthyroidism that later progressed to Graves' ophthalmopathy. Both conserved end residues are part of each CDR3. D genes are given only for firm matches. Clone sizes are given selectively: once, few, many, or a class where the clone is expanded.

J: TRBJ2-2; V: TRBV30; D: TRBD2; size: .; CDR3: CAWSRRGDGELFF; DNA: TGTGCCTGGAGTCGCCGGGGGGACGGGGAGCTGTTTTTT
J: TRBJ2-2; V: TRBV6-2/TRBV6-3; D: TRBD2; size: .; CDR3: CASSYSLAGEWSTGELFF; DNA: TGTGCCAGCAGTTATAGCCTAGCGGGAGAGTGGAGCACCGGGGAGCTGTTTTTT
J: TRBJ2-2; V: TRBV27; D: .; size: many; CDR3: CASTLRGTNTGELFF; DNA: TGTGCCAGCACTCTCAGGGGCACGAACACCGGGGAGCTGTTTTTT
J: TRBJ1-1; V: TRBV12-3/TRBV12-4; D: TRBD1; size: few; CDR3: CASSFPRTGTVTEAFF; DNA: TGTGCCAGCTCTTTCCCTCGGACCGGGACAGTGACTGAAGCTTTCTTT
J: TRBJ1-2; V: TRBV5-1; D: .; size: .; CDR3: CASSLLGGREPNYGYTF; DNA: TGCGCCAGCAGCTTGTTGGGGGGCAGGGAGCCTAACTATGGCTACACCTTC
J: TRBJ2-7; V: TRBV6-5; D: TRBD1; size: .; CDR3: CASSLQGQPYEQYF; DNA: TGTGCCAGCAGTTTGCAGGGACAGCCCTACGAGCAGTACTTC
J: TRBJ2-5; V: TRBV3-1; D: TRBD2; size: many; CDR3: CASSQAASGRRETQYF; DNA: TGTGCCAGCAGCCAAGCGGCTAGCGGGAGACGGGAGACCCAGTACTTC
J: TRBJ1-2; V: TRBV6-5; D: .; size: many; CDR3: CASSYRGNGYTF; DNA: TGTGCCAGCAGTTACAGGGGTAATGGCTACACCTTC
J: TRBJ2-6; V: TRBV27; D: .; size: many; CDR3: CASSLGATGANVLTF; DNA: TGTGCCAGCAGTCTGGGGGCAACTGGGGCCAACGTCCTGACTTTC
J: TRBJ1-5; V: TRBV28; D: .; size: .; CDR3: CASSPTSNQPQHF; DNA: TGTGCCAGCAGCCCGACTAGCAATCAGCCCCAGCATTTT
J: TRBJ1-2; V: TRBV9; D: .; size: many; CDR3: CASSVGFGHGYTF; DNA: TGTGCCAGCAGCGTGGGTTTTGGCCATGGCTACACCTTC
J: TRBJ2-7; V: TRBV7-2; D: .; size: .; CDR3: CASSLYGVNEQYF; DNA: TGTGCCAGCAGCCTCTATGGGGTCAACGAGCAGTACTTC
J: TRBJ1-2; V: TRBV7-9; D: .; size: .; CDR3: CASSLWSHGYTF; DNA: TGTGCCAGCAGCTTATGGTCCCACGGCTACACCTTC
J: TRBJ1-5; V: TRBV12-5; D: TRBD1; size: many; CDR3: CASGIGTGVRNQPQHF; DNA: TGTGCTAGTGGTATCGGGACAGGGGTGCGCAATCAGCCCCAGCATTTT
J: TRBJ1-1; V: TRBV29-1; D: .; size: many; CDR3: CSVAHIKPNTEAFF; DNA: TGCAGCGTTGCTCACATAAAACCGAACACTGAAGCTTTCTTT
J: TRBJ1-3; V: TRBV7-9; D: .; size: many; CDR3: CASSLGGVGNTIYF; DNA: TGTGCCAGCAGCTTAGGTGGGGTTGGAAACACCATATATTTT
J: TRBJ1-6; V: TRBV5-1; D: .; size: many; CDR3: CASSLERMDSPLHF; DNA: TGCGCCAGCAGCCTTGAACGCATGGATTCACCCCTCCACTTT
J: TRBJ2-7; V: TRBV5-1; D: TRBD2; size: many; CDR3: CASSLGTSGAYEQYF; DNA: TGCGCCAGCAGCTTGGGGACTAGCGGCGCCTACGAGCAGTACTTC
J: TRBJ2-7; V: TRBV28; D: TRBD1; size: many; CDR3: CASGGRGLHEQYF; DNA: TGTGCCAGCGGAGGCAGGGGGCTGCACGAGCAGTACTTC
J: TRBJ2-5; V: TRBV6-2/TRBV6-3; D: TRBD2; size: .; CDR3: CASSYASAGGQETQYF; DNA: TGTGCCAGCAGTTATGCTTCGGCGGGAGGACAAGAGACCCAGTACTTC
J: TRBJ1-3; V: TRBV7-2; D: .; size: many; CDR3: CASSFLLSGNTIYF; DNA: TGTGCCAGCAGCTTCCTCCTCTCTGGAAACACCATATATTTT
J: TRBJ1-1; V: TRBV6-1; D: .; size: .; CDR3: CASSERSPGAFF; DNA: TGTGCCAGCAGTGAAAGGTCCCCGGGAGCTTTCTTT
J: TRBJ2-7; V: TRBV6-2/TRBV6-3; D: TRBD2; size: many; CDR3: CASSFRHSGRAAYEQYF; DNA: TGTGCCAGCAGTTTCCGACATAGCGGGAGGGCCGCCTACGAGCAGTACTTC
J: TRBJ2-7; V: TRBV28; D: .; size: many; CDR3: CASISWPEQYF; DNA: TGTGCCAGCATATCATGGCCCGAGCAGTACTTC
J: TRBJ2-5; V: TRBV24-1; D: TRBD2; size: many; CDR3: CATSDLPSGTEYQETQYF; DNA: TGTGCCACCAGTGATTTGCCTAGCGGGACCGAATACCAAGAGACCCAGTACTTC
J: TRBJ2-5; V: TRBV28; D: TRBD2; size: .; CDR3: CASSRTSGREETQYF; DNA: TGTGCCAGCAGCCGGACTAGCGGGAGGGAAGAGACCCAGTACTTC